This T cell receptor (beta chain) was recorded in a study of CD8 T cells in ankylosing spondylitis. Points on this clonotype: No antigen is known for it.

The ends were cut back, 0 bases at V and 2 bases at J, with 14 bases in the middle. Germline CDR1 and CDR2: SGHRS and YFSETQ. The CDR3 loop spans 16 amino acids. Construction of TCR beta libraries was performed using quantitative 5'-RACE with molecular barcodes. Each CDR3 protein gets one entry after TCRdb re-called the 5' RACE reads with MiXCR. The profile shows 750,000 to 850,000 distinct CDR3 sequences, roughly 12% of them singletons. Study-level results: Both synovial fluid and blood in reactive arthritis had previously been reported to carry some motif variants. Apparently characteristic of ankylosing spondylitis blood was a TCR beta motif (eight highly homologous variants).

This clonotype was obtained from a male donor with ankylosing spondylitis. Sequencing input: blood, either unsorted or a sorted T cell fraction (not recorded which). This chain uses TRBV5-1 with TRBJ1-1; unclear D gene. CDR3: CASSLEEGPFNTEAFF. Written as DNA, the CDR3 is TGCGCCAGCAGCTTGGAGGAGGGCCCCTTCAACACTGAAGCTTTCTTT.